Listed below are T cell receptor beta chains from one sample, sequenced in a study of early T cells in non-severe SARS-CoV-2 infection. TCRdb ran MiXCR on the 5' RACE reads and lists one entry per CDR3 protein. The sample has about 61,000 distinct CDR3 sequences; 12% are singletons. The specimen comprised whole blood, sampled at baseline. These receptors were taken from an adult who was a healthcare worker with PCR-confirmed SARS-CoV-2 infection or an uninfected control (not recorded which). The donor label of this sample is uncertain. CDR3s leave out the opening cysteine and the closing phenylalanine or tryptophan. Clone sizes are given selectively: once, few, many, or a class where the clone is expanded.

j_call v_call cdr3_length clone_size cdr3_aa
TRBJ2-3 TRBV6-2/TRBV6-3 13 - ASSQNRIGADTQY
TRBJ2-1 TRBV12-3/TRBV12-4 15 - ASMPRGGHSSYNEQF
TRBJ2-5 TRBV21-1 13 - ASSKGADNQETQY
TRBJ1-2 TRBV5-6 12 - ASSLGQDLSSYT
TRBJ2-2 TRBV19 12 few ASRKTGGTGELF
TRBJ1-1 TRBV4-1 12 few ASSQGLLVTEAF
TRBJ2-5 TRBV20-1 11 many SARDSGQETQY
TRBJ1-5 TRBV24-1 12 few ATSDSGGHQPQH
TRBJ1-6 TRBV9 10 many ASSVFSGPLH
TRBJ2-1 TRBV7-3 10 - ASSSLAGEQF
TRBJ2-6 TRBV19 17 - ASSMVRGKSRSGANVLT
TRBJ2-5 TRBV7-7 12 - ASSPQGIQETQY
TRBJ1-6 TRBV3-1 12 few ASSPRTGNSPLH
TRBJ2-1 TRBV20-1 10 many SAREARGGQF
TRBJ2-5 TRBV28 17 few ASSPHSPIQPGWKETQY
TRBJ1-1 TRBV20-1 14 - SARDMTGNGNTEAF
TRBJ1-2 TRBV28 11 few ASIFRVGYGYT
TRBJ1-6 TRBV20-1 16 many SARDTGFLNSYNSPLH
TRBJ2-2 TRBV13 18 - ASSSTVLGVAGTNTGELF
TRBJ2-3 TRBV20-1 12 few SAARAGETDTQY
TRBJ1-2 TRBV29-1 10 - SVKTGNYGYT
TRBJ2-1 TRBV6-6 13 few ASSYPSGSYNEQF
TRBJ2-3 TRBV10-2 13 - ASSQQDSSTDTQC
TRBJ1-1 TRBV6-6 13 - ASSPNPASATEAF
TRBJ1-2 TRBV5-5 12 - ASRSDRGNYGYT
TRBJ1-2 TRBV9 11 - ASSSGHLYGYT
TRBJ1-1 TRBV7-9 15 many ASSLGQGSYILPEAF
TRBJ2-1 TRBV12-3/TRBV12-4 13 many ASSLKRGSYNEQF
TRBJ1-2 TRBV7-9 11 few ASSLQGDYGYT
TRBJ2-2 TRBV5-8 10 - ASTLRPGELF
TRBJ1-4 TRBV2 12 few ASREQAKGVKLF
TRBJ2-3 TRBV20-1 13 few SARIGLSRTDTQY
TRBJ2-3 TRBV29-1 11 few SARAVGADTQY
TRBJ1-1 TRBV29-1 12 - SVVTGGLNTEAF
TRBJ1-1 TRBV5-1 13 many ASSLDSFVNTEAF
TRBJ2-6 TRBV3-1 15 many ASSLGQGSSGANVLT
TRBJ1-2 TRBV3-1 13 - ASSQVMGTNYGYT
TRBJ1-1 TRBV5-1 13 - ASSLRQTRNTEAF
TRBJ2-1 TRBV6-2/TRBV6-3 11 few ASSATTSIEQF